The rows below give T cell receptor beta chains drawn from one sample of a study of Graves' ophthalmopathy and Graves' hyperthyroidism. TCRdb itself ran the multiplex PCR reads through MiXCR, one entry per CDR3 protein. The sample yields some 360,000 distinct CDR3 sequences, about 18% seen once. Sequences were obtained from peripheral blood. These receptors came from an adult woman with stable Graves' hyperthyroidism. Each CDR3 is given with its conserved first and last residue. D genes are given only for firm matches. The size of a clone is reported for some rows only, either as once, few or many, or as a class for expanded clones.

d_gene	j_gene	v_gene	abundance	CDR3nt	CDR3aa
NA	TRBJ2-7	TRBV28	many	TGTGCCAGCAGTTTAACGCTCGGAGGGGGCGAGCAGTACTTC	CASSLTLGGGEQYF
NA	TRBJ2-7	TRBV12-3/TRBV12-4	many	TGTGCCAGCAGTTTAAGAATGGGAATGGGCGAGCAGTACTTC	CASSLRMGMGEQYF
TRBD2	TRBJ2-2	TRBV9	few	TGTGCCAGCAGCCTACTCGGGACTAGCGGGATCGGGGAGCTGTTTTTT	CASSLLGTSGIGELFF
NA	TRBJ2-4	TRBV12-3/TRBV12-4	NA	TGTGCCAGCACCTACGGAAGTTGGAGGATAGCCATAAACATTCAGTACTTC	CASTYGSWRIAINIQYF
TRBD2	TRBJ2-5	TRBV28	NA	TGTGCCATCAACATACGGGGGGGGCCCCAAGAGACCCAGTACTTC	CAINIRGGPQETQYF
TRBD2	TRBJ2-7	TRBV4-2	few	TGTGCCAGCAGCCAAGCTGCCGACTTACTAGCGGGAGGGCTGTACGAGCAGTACTTC	CASSQAADLLAGGLYEQYF
NA	TRBJ2-5	TRBV28	many	TGTGCCAGCAGTTTTGATTTCGTGAGGACCAAAGAGACCCAGTACTTC	CASSFDFVRTKETQYF
NA	TRBJ1-1	TRBV28	NA	TGTGCCAGCAGTCCCACCCGGGGGGGGGCGAGGGCTTTCTTT	CASSPTRGGARAFF
TRBD2	TRBJ2-4	TRBV30	NA	TGTGCCTGGCGGGTGGGGACTAGCGTAAACATTCAGTACTTC	CAWRVGTSVNIQYF
TRBD2	TRBJ2-7	TRBV13	many	TGTGCCAGCAGCTCTACCCCGGGGGGTAGGGGCGACGAGCAGTACTTC	CASSSTPGGRGDEQYF
NA	TRBJ1-1	TRBV15	NA	TGTGCCACCAGCAGAGTGTCTCGAAACACTGAAGCTTTCTTT	CATSRVSRNTEAFF
TRBD1	TRBJ2-7	TRBV28	many	TGTGCCAGCACCGACAGGGTCCACGAGCAGTACTTC	CASTDRVHEQYF
TRBD2	TRBJ2-7	TRBV18	NA	TGTGCCAGCTCACCTCTGGGACTAGCGGGGGAGTACGAGCAGTACTTC	CASSPLGLAGEYEQYF
NA	TRBJ1-1	TRBV29-1	many	TGCAGCGTTGCACGGAACACTGAAGCTTTCTTT	CSVARNTEAFF
NA	TRBJ1-6	TRBV28	many	TGTGCCAGCAGGGCAGGCGGCGGGTATTCACCCCTCCACTTT	CASRAGGGYSPLHF
TRBD2	TRBJ2-2	TRBV12-3/TRBV12-4	many	TGTGCCGGGGAACTAGCGGTGAACGGGGAGCTGTTTTTT	CAGELAVNGELFF
TRBD2	TRBJ2-7	TRBV6-1	many	TGTGCCAGCAGCCACCGGACTAGCGGATATTACGAGCAGTACTTC	CASSHRTSGYYEQYF
TRBD1	TRBJ2-7	TRBV12-3/TRBV12-4	many	TGTGCCAGCAGTACAGGGGCATCCTACGAGCAGTACTTC	CASSTGASYEQYF
NA	TRBJ1-2	TRBV29-1	NA	TGCAGCGGGGTAGGGGGAGAAGGCTACACCTTC	CSGVGGEGYTF
TRBD2	TRBJ2-7	TRBV10-3	many	TGTGCCATCAGGACGCAGGCGGGAGAAGGTCAAAACGAGCAGTACTTC	CAIRTQAGEGQNEQYF
TRBD1	TRBJ2-7	TRBV12-3/TRBV12-4	NA	TGTGCCAGCAGTTACTCTTGGACAGGGAAAAACGAGCAGTACTTC	CASSYSWTGKNEQYF
TRBD2	TRBJ2-7	TRBV6-2/TRBV6-3	NA	TGTGCCAGCAGTTACTCTGTTCGGACTAGCGGGAGGCCCTCTAGGGGCGAGCAGTACTTC	CASSYSVRTSGRPSRGEQYF
TRBD1	TRBJ1-1	TRBV12-5	NA	TGTGCTATTGGCCCTGGGACAGGGAACACTGAAGCTTTCTTT	CAIGPGTGNTEAFF